The table lists the clone carrying this TCR beta chain with a count of one. Regarding time point: cycle 4 day 1 (C4D1), after five to seven weeks of nivolumab. Each patient relapsed following autologous stem cell transplantation, and prior brentuximab vedotin exposure differed. The data originate from a study of PD-1 blockade in classical Hodgkin lymphoma. Repertoires were generated with immunoSEQ multiplex PCR, while TCRdb's copy carries only in-frame clones and drops some. This table holds 100,000 or so clones, over 75% found once. Per the germline V gene, CDR1 is LGHNA and CDR2 is YNFKEQ. The CDR3 contains 14 residues. Unmatched junction bases numbered 3, after V lost 4 bases and J lost 2 bases.

The TCR comes from a human donor with classical Hodgkin lymphoma. The rearrangement uses TRBV4-2 and TRBJ2-5; 8 nucleotides match TRBD2. Sequenced material: peripheral blood mononuclear cells (PBMCs), taken before the fourth cycle of nivolumab. Here the CDR3 reads CASSLRLAQETQYF. The CDR3, as DNA: TGTGCCAGCAGCCTAAGACTAGCGCAAGAGACCCAGTACTTC.